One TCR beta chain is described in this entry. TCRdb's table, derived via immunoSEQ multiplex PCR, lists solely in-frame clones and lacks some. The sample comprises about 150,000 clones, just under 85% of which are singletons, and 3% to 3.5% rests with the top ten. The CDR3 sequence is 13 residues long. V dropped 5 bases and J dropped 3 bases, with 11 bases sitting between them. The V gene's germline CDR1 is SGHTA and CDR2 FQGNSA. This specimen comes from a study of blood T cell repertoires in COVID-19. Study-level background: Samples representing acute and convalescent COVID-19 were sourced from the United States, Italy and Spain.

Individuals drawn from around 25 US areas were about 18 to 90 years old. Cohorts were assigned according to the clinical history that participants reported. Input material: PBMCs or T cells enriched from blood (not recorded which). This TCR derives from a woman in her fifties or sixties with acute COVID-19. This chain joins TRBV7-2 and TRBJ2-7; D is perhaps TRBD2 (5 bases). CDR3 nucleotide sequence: TGTGCCAGCAGCCCGGGATTCCTCTACGAGCAGTACTTC. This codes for CASSPGFLYEQYF.